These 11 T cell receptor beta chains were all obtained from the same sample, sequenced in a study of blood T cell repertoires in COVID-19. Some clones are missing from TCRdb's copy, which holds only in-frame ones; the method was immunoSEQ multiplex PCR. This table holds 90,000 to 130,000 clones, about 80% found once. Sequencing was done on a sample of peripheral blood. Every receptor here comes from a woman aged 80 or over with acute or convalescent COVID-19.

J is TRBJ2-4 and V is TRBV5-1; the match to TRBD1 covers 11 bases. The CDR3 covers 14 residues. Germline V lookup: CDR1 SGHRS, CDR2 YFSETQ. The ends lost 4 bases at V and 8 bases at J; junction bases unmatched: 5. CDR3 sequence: CASSPGQGDDIQYF. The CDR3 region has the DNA TGCGCCAGCAGCCCGGGACAGGGGGATGACATTCAGTACTTC.

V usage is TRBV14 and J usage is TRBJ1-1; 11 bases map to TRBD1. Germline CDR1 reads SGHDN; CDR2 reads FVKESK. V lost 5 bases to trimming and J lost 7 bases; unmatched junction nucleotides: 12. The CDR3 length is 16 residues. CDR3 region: CASSEALGTGGFEAFF. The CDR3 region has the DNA TGTGCCAGCAGCGAAGCCCTTGGGACAGGGGGGTTTGAAGCTTTCTTT.

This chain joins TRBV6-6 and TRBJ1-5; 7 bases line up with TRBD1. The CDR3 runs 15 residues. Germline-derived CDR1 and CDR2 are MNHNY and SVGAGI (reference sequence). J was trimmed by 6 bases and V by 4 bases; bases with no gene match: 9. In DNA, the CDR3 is TGTGCCAGCAGTTCGGGACAGCCTGAGGGTCAGCCCCAGCATTTT. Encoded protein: CASSSGQPEGQPQHF.

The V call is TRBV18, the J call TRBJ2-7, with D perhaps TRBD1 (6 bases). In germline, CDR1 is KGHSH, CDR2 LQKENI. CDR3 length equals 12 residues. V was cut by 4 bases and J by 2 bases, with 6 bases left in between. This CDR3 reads CASSHRAYEQYF. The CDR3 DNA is TGTGCCAGCTCACACAGGGCCTACGAGCAGTACTTC. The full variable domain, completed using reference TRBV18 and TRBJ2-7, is NAGVMQNPRHLVRRRGQEARLRCSPMKGHSHVYWYRQLPEEGLKFMVYLQKENIIDESGMPKERFSAEFPKEGPSILRIQQVVRGDSAAYFCASSHRAYEQYFGPGTRLTVT.

CDR3 nucleotide sequence: TGTGCCAGCAGTGAGGGTCCGGGACAGGGGGCTAGGTCCTACGAGCAGTACTTC. Translated, it gives CASSEGPGQGARSYEQYF. The chain uses TRBV25-1 and TRBJ2-7; 12 bases line up with TRBD1. Trimming removed 3 bases from V and 1 base from J; junction bases left unmatched: 10. The CDR3 is 18 residues long. CDR1 and CDR2 from the germline V gene are MGHDK and SYGVNS.

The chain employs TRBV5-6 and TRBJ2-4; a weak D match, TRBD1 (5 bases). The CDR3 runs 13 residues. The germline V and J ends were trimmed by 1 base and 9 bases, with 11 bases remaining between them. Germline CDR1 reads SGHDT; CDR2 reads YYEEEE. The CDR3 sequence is CASSLNLGPIQYF. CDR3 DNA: TGTGCCAGCAGCTTGAACCTGGGGCCCATTCAGTACTTC.

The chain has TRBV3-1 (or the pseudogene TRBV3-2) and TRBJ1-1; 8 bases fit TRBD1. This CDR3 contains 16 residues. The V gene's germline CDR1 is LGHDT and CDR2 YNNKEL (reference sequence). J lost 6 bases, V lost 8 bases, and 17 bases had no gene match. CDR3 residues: CASAPGGEIIGSEAFF. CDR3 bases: TGTGCCAGCGCGCCAGGGGGCGAAATTATAGGCTCTGAAGCTTTCTTT.

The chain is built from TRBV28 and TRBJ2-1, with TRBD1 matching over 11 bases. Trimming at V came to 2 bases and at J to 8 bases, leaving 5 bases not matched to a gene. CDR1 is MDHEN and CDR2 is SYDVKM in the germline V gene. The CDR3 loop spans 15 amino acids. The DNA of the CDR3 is TGTGCCAGCAGTTTAAAGGGACAGGGGGTCGATGAGCAGTTCTTC. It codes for CASSLKGQGVDEQFF.

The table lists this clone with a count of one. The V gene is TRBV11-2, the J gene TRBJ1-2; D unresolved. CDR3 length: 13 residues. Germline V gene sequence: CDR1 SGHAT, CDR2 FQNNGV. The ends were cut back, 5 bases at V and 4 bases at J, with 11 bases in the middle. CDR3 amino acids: CASSPQTGYGYTF. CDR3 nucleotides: TGTGCCAGCAGCCCCCAAACGGGCTATGGCTACACCTTC.

The CDR3 DNA reads TGTGCCAGCAGCGCTGAGACTAGCGGGAGGGTTGGGGATGAGCAGTTCTTC. Its translation: CASSAETSGRVGDEQFF. The chain couples TRBV9 to TRBJ2-1; 14 positions match TRBD2. The germline CDR1 and CDR2 sequences are SGDLS and YYNGEE. The junction had 10 bases not matched to a gene; V was cut back by 3 bases and J by 8 bases. The CDR3 runs 17 residues.

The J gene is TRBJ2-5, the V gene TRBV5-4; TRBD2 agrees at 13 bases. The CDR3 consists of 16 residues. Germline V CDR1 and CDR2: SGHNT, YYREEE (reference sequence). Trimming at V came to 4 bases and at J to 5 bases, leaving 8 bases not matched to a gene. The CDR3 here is CASSPGTSGIGETQYF. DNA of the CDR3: TGTGCCAGCAGCCCTGGGACTAGCGGGATAGGGGAGACCCAGTACTTC.